Listed below are T cell receptor beta chains from one sample, sequenced in a study of CD8 T cells in ankylosing spondylitis. MiXCR was run by TCRdb on the 5' RACE reads, yielding one entry per CDR3 protein. Found here are about 540,000 distinct CDR3 sequences, roughly 12% of them singletons; the top ten hold 6.5% to 7%. Material for sequencing was blood, either unsorted or a sorted T cell fraction (not recorded which). These receptors all come from a male donor with ankylosing spondylitis. The CDR3 runs from the conserved cysteine through the conserved F or W. A D gene is named only where the DNA matches it firmly. Rows give clone size only sometimes, using once, few, many, or a class for an expanded clone.

J,V,D,size,DNA,CDR3
TRBJ2-1,TRBV18,TRBD2,-,TGTGCCAGCTCACTTACTAGCGGGGACTCCTACAATGAGCAGTTCTTC,CASSLTSGDSYNEQFF
TRBJ2-2,TRBV2,TRBD1,-,TGTGCCAGCAGCCGACAGGGGGCGAGCGGCGGGGAGCTGTTTTTT,CASSRQGASGGELFF
TRBJ2-1,TRBV19,TRBD2,few,TGTGCCAGTAGTATAGTCCCCGCGGCTAGCGGGAAGAGGGGCTACAATGAGCAGTTCTTC,CASSIVPAASGKRGYNEQFF
TRBJ2-1,TRBV24-1,-,-,TGTGCCACCAGTGATTTTGAGGGGGGCGAGGCCAAGCAGTTCTTC,CATSDFEGGEAKQFF
TRBJ2-2,TRBV5-1,TRBD1,-,TGCGCCAGCAGCCCGGGACAGGGGAGTTCCGGGGAGCTGTTTTTT,CASSPGQGSSGELFF
TRBJ2-5,TRBV12-3/TRBV12-4,TRBD2,-,TGTGCCAGCAGTCTCGCGGGAGGAAAGACCCAGTACTTC,CASSLAGGKTQYF
TRBJ2-4,TRBV29-1,TRBD1,-,TGCAGCGGGGGAAACCAGGGGGCGGCCATTCAGTACTTC,CSGGNQGAAIQYF
TRBJ2-7,TRBV20-1,-,-,TGCAGTGCTAGAACAGGGATCGGGCACTACGAGCAGTACTTC,CSARTGIGHYEQYF
TRBJ2-3,TRBV7-9,TRBD2,-,TGTGCCAGCAGCTCCCCGGGAGGAGGCCGAACCGGCGATACGCAGTATTTT,CASSSPGGGRTGDTQYF
TRBJ2-1,TRBV10-3,-,many,TGTGCCATCAGTAATGAGCATAATGAGCAGTTCTTC,CAISNEHNEQFF
TRBJ1-2,TRBV6-1,TRBD1,-,TGTGCCAGCAGTAGGACAGGGTTACTCTATGGCTACACCTTC,CASSRTGLLYGYTF
TRBJ2-5,TRBV24-1,-,-,TGTGCCACCAGTGTCGGAAGGAACCTCCAAGAGACCCAGTACTTC,CATSVGRNLQETQYF
TRBJ2-7,TRBV12-3/TRBV12-4,TRBD2,-,TGTGCCAGCAGTCCCTCAGGGACTAGCTCCTACGAGCAGTACTTC,CASSPSGTSSYEQYF
TRBJ1-5,TRBV20-1,-,-,TGCAGTGCTAGAACTGGGAGGGGTCTGCCCCAGCATTTT,CSARTGRGLPQHF
TRBJ2-3,TRBV12-3/TRBV12-4,TRBD1,many,TGTGCCAGCGCCGACAGGGGTCTGACAGATACGCAGTATTTT,CASADRGLTDTQYF
TRBJ1-1,TRBV2,-,-,TGTGCCAGCAGTGAAAACAGTAGGGCTGAAGCTTTCTTT,CASSENSRAEAFF
TRBJ1-6,TRBV7-2,TRBD1,once,TGTGCCAGCAGCTCGTGGGACAGGGGGTCCAATTCACCCCTCCACTTT,CASSSWDRGSNSPLHF
TRBJ1-3,TRBV2,-,-,TGTGCCAGCAGTGAACGTCAGTCGGCGGGAAACACCATATATTTT,CASSERQSAGNTIYF
TRBJ2-1,TRBV2,TRBD2,-,TGTGCCAGCAGTGGGGGACTAGAACTATACAATGAGCAGTTCTTC,CASSGGLELYNEQFF
TRBJ2-3,TRBV5-1,TRBD1,-,TGCGCCAGCACCCTTCAGGGGGTCGCAGATACGCAGTATTTT,CASTLQGVADTQYF
TRBJ1-5,TRBV3-1,-,-,TGTGCCAGCAGCCAAGATATCGATCAGCCCCAGCATTTT,CASSQDIDQPQHF
TRBJ1-5,TRBV18,-,-,TGTGCCAGCTCACCCACAGGGCGATCCCTTTATAGCAATCAGCCCCAGCATTTT,CASSPTGRSLYSNQPQHF
TRBJ1-1,TRBV18,-,-,TGTGCCAGCTCACGGGTAGGGCAAGGGCCAGGGAACACTGAAGCTTTCTTT,CASSRVGQGPGNTEAFF
TRBJ2-1,TRBV7-9,TRBD2,-,TGTGCCAGCAGCCCCCGTACTAGCGGAGGAGGCGGTGAGCAGTTCTTC,CASSPRTSGGGGEQFF
TRBJ2-1,TRBV11-3,-,-,TGTGCCAGCAGCGATTCGGCGTCCTATGAGCAGTTCTTC,CASSDSASYEQFF
TRBJ2-7,TRBV7-9,-,-,TGTGCCAGCAGCTTAACGGGGACCCCCAGCGAGCAGTACTTC,CASSLTGTPSEQYF
TRBJ2-1,TRBV3-1,TRBD2,few,TGTGCCAGCAGCCAAGCGGTAGCGGGTACAGAGCAGTTCTTC,CASSQAVAGTEQFF
TRBJ2-5,TRBV5-1,-,many,TGCGCCAGCAGCTTGACCTTGACCGCAGAGACCCAGTACTTC,CASSLTLTAETQYF
TRBJ1-3,TRBV12-3/TRBV12-4,-,few,TGTGCCAGCAGGCCCCGCGCCTTCTCTGGAAACACCATATATTTT,CASRPRAFSGNTIYF
TRBJ1-1,TRBV29-1,-,many,TGCAGCGTTGACCAGGGAAAAGGCACTGAAGCTTTCTTT,CSVDQGKGTEAFF
TRBJ2-2,TRBV20-1,-,few,TGCAGTGCTAGACCCGCCCGGGACCTCCTTACCGGGGAGCTGTTTTTT,CSARPARDLLTGELFF
TRBJ2-2,TRBV6-2/TRBV6-3,TRBD1,few,TGTGCCAGCAGTTACTCAGAAACGACAGGGAACGGGGAGCTGTTTTTT,CASSYSETTGNGELFF
TRBJ1-1,TRBV12-3/TRBV12-4,-,few,TGTGCCAGCAGCCGGGGTTCGCCCGAAGCTTTCTTT,CASSRGSPEAFF
TRBJ2-1,TRBV28,TRBD1,-,TGTGCCAGCAGTTCTCCAATCACAGGGGGCGCGGGTGAGCAGTTCTTC,CASSSPITGGAGEQFF
TRBJ2-1,TRBV7-8,-,-,TGTGCCAGCAGCTTAGTTCGCGAACGCATTGAGCAGTTCTTC,CASSLVRERIEQFF
TRBJ1-4,TRBV29-1,TRBD1,many,TGCAGCGTTACTACAGGGGGCGGTCATAATGAAAAACTGTTTTTT,CSVTTGGGHNEKLFF
TRBJ2-1,TRBV6-5,-,-,TGTGCCAGCAGTTACCCGGGACTCCCCGGTGAGCAGTTCTTC,CASSYPGLPGEQFF
TRBJ1-1,TRBV5-1,TRBD1,many,TGCGCCAGCAGCTTACCGGGACAGCGGGCCTGGGGAGCTTTCTTT,CASSLPGQRAWGAFF
TRBJ1-1,TRBV5-1,-,many,TGCGCCAGCAGCTTGAGGCCGGACAGCATGAACACTGAAGCTTTCTTT,CASSLRPDSMNTEAFF
TRBJ2-7,TRBV3-1,-,-,-,CASTSVAEVGEQYF
TRBJ2-1,TRBV27,TRBD2,few,TGTGCCAGCAGTTTACCCTCGGGACTACCTAATAATGAGCAGTTCTTC,CASSLPSGLPNNEQFF
TRBJ2-7,TRBV5-6,-,few,TGTGCCAGCAGACCGGCGGGTTGGGGCCACGAGCAGTACTTC,CASRPAGWGHEQYF
TRBJ1-4,TRBV11-2,TRBD1,-,TGTGCCAGCAGCTTGGACAGGGCGTACGAAAAACTGTTTTTT,CASSLDRAYEKLFF
TRBJ2-2,TRBV10-3,-,few,TGTGCCATCAGTGAGTCGTGGCAGGGAGAGGCCGGGGAGCTGTTTTTT,CAISESWQGEAGELFF
TRBJ1-1,TRBV7-8,TRBD1,few,TGTGCCAGCGCCCCCCCCGGGACAGGGAGTTTTAGTATTACGTTCACTGAAGCTTTCTTT,CASAPPGTGSFSITFTEAFF
TRBJ2-1,TRBV9,-,-,TGTGCCAGCAGCGTATCCGCAGGGCAATCCTACAATGAGCAGTTCTTC,CASSVSAGQSYNEQFF
TRBJ1-5,TRBV6-1,-,-,TGTGCCAGCAGTGTACGGAGGGGCAATCAGCCCCAGCATTTT,CASSVRRGNQPQHF